Presented here are 17 T cell receptor beta chains from one specimen sequenced in a study of PD-1 blockade in mismatch repair-deficient tumors. Sequencing used immunoSEQ multiplex PCR; TCRdb keeps in-frame clones, though not all of them. This sample has about 100,000 clones, with 82% found just once. The input for sequencing was peripheral blood, taken 30 to 36 weeks after starting pembrolizumab. The source is an adult with mismatch repair-deficient cancer.

This clone was counted a few times. The chain employs TRBV6-5 and TRBJ2-7, with 8 bases lining up with TRBD2. V gave up 1 base and J gave up 6 bases; unmatched junction bases: 5. Germline V gene sequence: CDR1 MNHEY, CDR2 SVGAGI. This CDR3 has 14 amino acids. The CDR3 spells CASSYWGGGREQYF. CDR3 DNA: TGTGCCAGCAGTTACTGGGGCGGGGGGCGCGAGCAGTACTTC.

This chain connects TRBV30 to TRBJ2-1, with 10 positions matching TRBD2. Germline trimming cut 2 bases from V and 8 bases from J; bases unmatched to any gene: 6. The germline gives CDR1 GTSNPN, CDR2 SVGIG (reference sequence). The CDR3 is 14 amino acids. This CDR3 is CAWSPGTSADEQFF. CDR3 bases: TGTGCCTGGAGTCCAGGGACTAGCGCCGATGAGCAGTTCTTC.

The chain carries TRBV29-1 and TRBJ2-7; no definite D call. The CDR3 consists of 12 residues. Germline V CDR1 and CDR2: SQVTM, ANQGSEA. With 2 bases removed from V and 3 bases from J, the gap between germline ends came to 8 bases. The CDR3 is CSVEIGRYEQYF. CDR3 bases: TGCAGCGTTGAAATAGGTCGCTACGAGCAGTACTTC.

By frequency in the sample, this clone is medium-sized. The rearrangement links TRBV19 to TRBJ1-2; no reliable D call. Trimming removed 6 bases from V and 8 bases from J, with 7 bases in between. The CDR3 consists of 10 residues. CDR1 and CDR2 (germline): LNHDA, SQIVND (reference sequence). The CDR3 nucleotides are TGTGCCAGTAGAGGGAGGGGCTACACCTTC. Translation gives CASRGRGYTF.

The V call is TRBV5-8, the J call TRBJ1-1, with D unclear. Germline CDR1 and CDR2: SGHTS and YDEGEE. The CDR3 has 13 residues. Trimming shortened V by 5 bases and J by 1 base, and 9 bases separated the two germline ends. The CDR3 spells CASSLDRNTEAFF. DNA of the CDR3: TGTGCCAGCAGTCTCGACCGGAACACTGAAGCTTTCTTT.

The J gene is TRBJ2-7, the V gene TRBV27; TRBD1 matches 7 bases. Germline CDR1 is MNHEY and CDR2 is SMNVEV (reference sequence). The V gene end was trimmed by 3 bases and the J gene end by 4 bases; junction bases not matched to a gene: 6. This CDR3 spans 14 amino acids. The CDR3 loop is CASSLKGAQYEQYF. Here the CDR3 DNA reads TGTGCCAGCAGTTTGAAGGGGGCTCAGTACGAGCAGTACTTC.

This chain joins TRBV4-1 and TRBJ2-1, with 9 bases lining up with TRBD2. Per germline, CDR1 MGHRA and CDR2 YSYEKL. V gave up 0 bases and J gave up 7 bases; unmatched junction bases: 10. This CDR3 region has 17 residues. The CDR3 region has the DNA TGCGCCAGCAGCCAAGACCCCCCCAGCGGGAGGATTAATGAGCAGTTCTTC. It is translated as CASSQDPPSGRINEQFF.

This clone was detected once. The chain carries TRBV5-4 and TRBJ2-3; no definite D call. Germline CDR1 reads SGHNT; CDR2 reads YYREEE (reference sequence). The CDR3 loop spans 14 amino acids. The V end was cut by 0 bases, the J end by 4 bases, with 9 bases between. CDR3 bases: TGTGCCAGCAGCTTGGCCGCTAGTCCAGATACGCAGTATTTT. The encoded protein is CASSLAASPDTQYF.

V and J are TRBV30 and TRBJ2-1; TRBD2 might be the D (6 bases). This CDR3 is built from 17 residues. Trimming pared 2 bases from V and 8 bases from J, leaving 25 bases between. Germline loops: CDR1 GTSNPN, CDR2 SVGIG (reference sequence). The chain's CDR3 is CAWSQTVLGIGSHEQFF. As DNA, the CDR3 is TGTGCCTGGAGTCAAACGGTCCTGGGGATCGGGAGTCATGAGCAGTTCTTC.

The V gene is TRBV19, the J gene TRBJ1-4; D unclear. The V gene lost 4 bases and the J gene lost 8 bases, with 5 bases spanning the gap. The CDR3 loop spans 11 amino acids. CDR1 is LNHDA and CDR2 is SQIVND in the germline V gene (reference sequence). The CDR3 here is CASSRFEKLFF. Here the CDR3 DNA reads TGTGCCAGTAGTAGGTTCGAAAAACTGTTTTTT. The variable domain in full, completed from reference TRBV19 and TRBJ1-4, reads DGGITQSPKYLFRKEGQNVTLSCEQNLNHDAMYWYRQDPGQGLRLIYYSQIVNDFQKGDIAEGYSVSREKKESFPLTVTSAQKNPTAFYLCASSRFEKLFFGSGTQLSVL.

V and J are TRBV6-1 and TRBJ2-5, with 9 bases matching TRBD2. Germline V gene lookup returns CDR1 MNHNS and CDR2 SASEGT. The CDR3 is made up of 15 amino acids. The trim removed 2 bases at V and 1 base at J, leaving 2 bases unmatched. In nucleotides, the CDR3 is TGTGCCAGCAGTGAACTTAGCGGGAGCCAAGAGACCCAGTACTTC. Its translation: CASSELSGSQETQYF.

The chain joins TRBV6-5 to TRBJ2-1; D gene ambiguous. In germline, CDR1 is MNHEY, CDR2 SVGAGI. CDR3 size: 14 residues. Trimming removed 1 base at V and 3 bases at J, with 7 bases between. Here the CDR3 DNA reads TGTGCCAGCAGTTACTTTGCGGACTACAATGAGCAGTTCTTC. It codes for CASSYFADYNEQFF.

The count of this clone is one. The gene calls are TRBV5-1 and TRBJ1-2; D possibly corresponds to TRBD1 (5 bases). Trimming shortened V by 2 bases and J by 13 bases, and 24 bases separated the two germline ends. The length of the CDR3 is 15 residues. Germline values: CDR1 SGHRS, CDR2 YFSETQ. CDR3 nucleotides: TGCGCCAGCAGCTTCCTCCAAGAGACAGCCGGGAAAATCACCTTC. Translated: CASSFLQETAGKITF.

The V and J genes are TRBV7-8 and TRBJ2-7; no firm D call. CDR1 is SGHVS, CDR2 FQNEAQ, per germline. The CDR3 sequence is 12 residues long. The V end was cut by 4 bases, the J end by 6 bases, with 10 bases between. CDR3: CASSSQWGEQYF. In nucleotides, the CDR3 is TGTGCCAGCAGCTCGCAGTGGGGCGAGCAGTACTTC.

This clone is a singleton in its sample. CDR3 amino acids: CATSRDSLYEQYF. CDR3 in DNA: TGTGCCACCAGCAGGGACAGCCTCTACGAGCAGTACTTC. The chain employs TRBV15 and TRBJ2-7, with TRBD1 as a possible D gene (6 bases). The CDR3 has 13 residues. Looked up from germline, CDR1 is LNHNV and CDR2 is YYDKDF (reference sequence). Between the trimmed V and J ends, which lost 3 bases and 3 bases, there was a span of 9 bases.

V usage is TRBV4-3 and J usage is TRBJ2-7; 7 nucleotides align to TRBD1. The germline V gene encodes CDR1 LGHNA and CDR2 YSLEER. V lost 4 bases and J lost 0; bases outside the gene matches: 3. The CDR3 contains 14 residues. The CDR3 DNA follows: TGCGCCAGCAGCCCGACAGGGAGCTCCTACGAGCAGTACTTC. Protein product: CASSPTGSSYEQYF.

The chain links TRBV1 to TRBJ2-6. TRBV1 is a pseudogene segment. The CDR3 runs 20 residues. The CDR3 DNA sequence: TGCACCAGCATCGGTCCCCTAGGCAGGTGTCGTACCTCTGGGGCCAACGTCCTGACTTTC. Translating it yields CTSIGPLGRCRTSGANVLTF.